The clone carrying this T cell receptor (beta chain) occurred a few times. Its antigen is undetermined. This entry is derived from a study of cytotoxic CD8 clonotypes in ibrutinib-treated CLL. Study-wide background: With a range of 6 to 36, the median treatment time before response samples were taken was more than 10 months.

The repertoire was sequenced with immunoSEQ multiplex PCR; TCRdb's copy has only in-frame clones and lacks some. The data hold some 35,000 clones, with over 55% observed a single time. The CDR3 length is 15 residues. From germline, CDR1 is SGHTA and CDR2 FQGNSA. Trimming pared 1 base from V and 4 bases from J, leaving 13 bases between. Overall study findings and caveats: Samples were collected at differing times from sustained-remission and progressing patients. The study found baseline clonality above age-matched healthy donors, tracking circulating CD8+ T-cell counts.

The chain employs TRBV7-2 and TRBJ1-2; D uncertain. Sequencing was performed on PBMCs, taken at disease progression, from a patient treated with ibrutinib. The clonotype was recovered from a human donor with chronic lymphocytic leukemia. The CDR3 reads CASSLDASNAYGYTF. For the CDR3, the DNA is TGTGCCAGCAGCTTAGACGCTTCGAACGCCTATGGCTACACCTTC.